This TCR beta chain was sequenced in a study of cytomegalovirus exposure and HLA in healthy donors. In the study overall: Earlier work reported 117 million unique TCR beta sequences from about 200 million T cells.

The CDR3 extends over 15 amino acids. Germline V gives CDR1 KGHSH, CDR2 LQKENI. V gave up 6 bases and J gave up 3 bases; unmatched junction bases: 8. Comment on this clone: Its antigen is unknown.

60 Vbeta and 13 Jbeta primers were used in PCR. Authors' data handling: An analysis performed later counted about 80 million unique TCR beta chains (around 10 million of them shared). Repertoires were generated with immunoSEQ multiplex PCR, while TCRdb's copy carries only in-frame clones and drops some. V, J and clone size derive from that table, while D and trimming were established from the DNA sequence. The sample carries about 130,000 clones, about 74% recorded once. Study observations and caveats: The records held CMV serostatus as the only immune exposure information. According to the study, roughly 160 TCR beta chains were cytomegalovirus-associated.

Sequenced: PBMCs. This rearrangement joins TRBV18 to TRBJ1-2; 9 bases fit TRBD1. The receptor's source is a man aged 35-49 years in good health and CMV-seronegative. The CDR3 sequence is CASSLGTGMDYGYTF. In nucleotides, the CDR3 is TGTGCCAGCTCGCTCGGGACAGGGATGGACTATGGCTACACCTTC.